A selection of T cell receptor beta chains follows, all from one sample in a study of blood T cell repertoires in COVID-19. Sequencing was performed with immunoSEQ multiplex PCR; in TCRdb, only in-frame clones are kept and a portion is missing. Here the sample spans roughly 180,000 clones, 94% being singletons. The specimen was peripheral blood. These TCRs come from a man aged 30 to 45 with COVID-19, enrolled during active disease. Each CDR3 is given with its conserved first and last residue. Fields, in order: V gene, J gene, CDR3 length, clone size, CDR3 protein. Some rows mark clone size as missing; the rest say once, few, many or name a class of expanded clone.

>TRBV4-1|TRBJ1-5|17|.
CASSQSRTRGPNQPQHF
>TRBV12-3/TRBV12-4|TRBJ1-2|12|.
CASSDTTGGYTF
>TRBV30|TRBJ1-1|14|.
CAWRHRGRGTEAFF
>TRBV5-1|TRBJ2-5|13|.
CASTNEGRETQYF
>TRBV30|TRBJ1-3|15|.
CAWSVGGTAGNTIYF
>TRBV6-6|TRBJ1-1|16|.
CASRRRPGQANTEAFF
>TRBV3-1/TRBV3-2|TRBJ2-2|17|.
CASSQDLAGGQTGELFF
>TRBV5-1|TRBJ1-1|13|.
CASSSTGYTEAFF
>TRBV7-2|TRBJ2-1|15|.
CASSPTSGTYNEQFF
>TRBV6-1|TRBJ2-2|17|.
CASSELVLGANTGELFF
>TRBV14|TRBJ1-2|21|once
CASSQESWDMASFGMDYGYTF
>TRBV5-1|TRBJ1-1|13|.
CASSREVHTEAFF
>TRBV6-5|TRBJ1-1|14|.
CASSLWTGDQQAFF
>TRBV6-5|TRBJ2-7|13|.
CAVGDRVGYEQYF
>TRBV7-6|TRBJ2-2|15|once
CASSLGTGGGGELFF
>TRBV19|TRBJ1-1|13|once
CASSNRPYTEAFF
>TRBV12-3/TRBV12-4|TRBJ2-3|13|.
CASSFFLGDTQYF
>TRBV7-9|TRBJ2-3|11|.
CASSSTDTQYF
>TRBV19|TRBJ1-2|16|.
CASSKLPGQGVDGYTF
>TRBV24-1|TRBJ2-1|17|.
CATSDGTSPSSYNEQFF
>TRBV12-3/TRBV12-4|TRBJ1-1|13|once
CASSSHGNTEAFF
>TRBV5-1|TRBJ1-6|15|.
CASSTDRGWGSPLHF
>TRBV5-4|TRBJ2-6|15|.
CASRDRDTGANVLTF
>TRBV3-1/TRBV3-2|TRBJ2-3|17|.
CASSRERGGRGTDTQYF